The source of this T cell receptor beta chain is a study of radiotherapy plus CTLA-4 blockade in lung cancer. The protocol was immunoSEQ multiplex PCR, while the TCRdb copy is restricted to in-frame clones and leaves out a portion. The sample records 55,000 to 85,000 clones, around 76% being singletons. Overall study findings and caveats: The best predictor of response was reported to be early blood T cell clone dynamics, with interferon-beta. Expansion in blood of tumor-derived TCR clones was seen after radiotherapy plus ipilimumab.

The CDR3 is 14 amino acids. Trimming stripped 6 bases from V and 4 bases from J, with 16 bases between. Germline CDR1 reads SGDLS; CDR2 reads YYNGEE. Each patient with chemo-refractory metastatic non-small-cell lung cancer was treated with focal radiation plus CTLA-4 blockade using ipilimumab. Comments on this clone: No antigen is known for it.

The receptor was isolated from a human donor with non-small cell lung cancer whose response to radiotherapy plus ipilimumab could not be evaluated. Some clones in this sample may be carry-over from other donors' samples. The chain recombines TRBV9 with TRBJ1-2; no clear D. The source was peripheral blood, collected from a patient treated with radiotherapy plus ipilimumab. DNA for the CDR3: TGTGCCAGCACCCCGGCGGGAACCGTCTATGGCTACACCTTC. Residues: CASTPAGTVYGYTF.